These T cell receptor beta chains were read from a single sample in a study of blood T cell repertoires in COVID-19. Here immunoSEQ multiplex PCR was the method, and the copy in TCRdb shows in-frame clones only, minus some. The sample lists roughly 280,000 clones, 88% occurring once. The sequenced sample consisted of PBMCs or T cells enriched from blood (not recorded which). The origin of the receptors is a woman between 50 and 59 years old who had recovered from COVID-19. The CDR3 runs from the conserved cysteine through the conserved F or W. Each record gives: V gene, J gene, D gene, clone size, CDR3 DNA, CDR3 protein. D genes are given only for firm matches. Not all rows give a size; the values are once, few, many and, for expanded clones, a class.

>TRBV12-5|TRBJ2-3|TRBD1|few
TGTGCTAGTGCCCCGGGTCGGGGACAGGGAACAGATACGCAGTATTTT
CASAPGRGQGTDTQYF
>TRBV30|TRBJ1-2|-|-
TGTGCCTGGAGTGACGACACCACCTATGGCTACACCTTC
CAWSDDTTYGYTF
>TRBV7-2|TRBJ1-1|-|-
TGTGCCAGCAGCGGACACACCAGTGGAACTGAAGCTTTCTTT
CASSGHTSGTEAFF
>TRBV27|TRBJ2-7|-|once
TGTGCCAGCAAACTCCGACTAGAATCTTCCTACGAGCAGTACTTC
CASKLRLESSYEQYF
>TRBV6-6|TRBJ2-2|TRBD2|few
TGTGCCAGCAGTCCCGGCCGGTCTAGCGGGAGGAGCACCGGGGAGCTGTTTTTT
CASSPGRSSGRSTGELFF
>TRBV6-5|TRBJ2-1|-|-
-
CASSYVASGNTFF
>TRBV5-1|TRBJ2-1|TRBD2|-
TGCGCCAGCAATCTGGGACTAGGTTTGGGGGCCAATGAGCAGTTCTTC
CASNLGLGLGANEQFF
>TRBV6-2/TRBV6-3|TRBJ2-1|-|-
TGTGCCAGCAGTTATGTTTCCGACACAAGTGAGCAGTTCTTC
CASSYVSDTSEQFF
>TRBV10-3|TRBJ1-1|TRBD1|-
TGTGCCATCACCTCCGGGACAGGTCAAATGAACACTGAAGCTTTCTTT
CAITSGTGQMNTEAFF
>TRBV7-2|TRBJ2-7|-|-
TGTGCCAGCTCGAGCCCCCCCCCAGGATACGACGAGCAGTACTTC
CASSSPPPGYDEQYF
>TRBV2|TRBJ2-3|TRBD2|once
TGTGCCAGCAGTCCGGGACTAGGCGCTGGGGGGAGAGATACGCAGTATTTT
CASSPGLGAGGRDTQYF
>TRBV7-2|TRBJ2-7|TRBD2|-
TGTGCCAGCAACAGCGGGAGGGCTGACGAGCAGTACTTC
CASNSGRADEQYF
>TRBV5-6|TRBJ1-1|-|-
TGTGCCAGCAGCTTGGGCCAGGGTGAGAACACTGAAGCTTTCTTT
CASSLGQGENTEAFF
>TRBV19|TRBJ1-2|-|once
TGTGCCAGTAGTCTTAAAAATGGCTACACCTTC
CASSLKNGYTF
>TRBV6-5|TRBJ2-7|-|-
TGTGCCAGCAGTTACCGGGCAGGGGTTCGCGGTTACGAGCAGTACTTC
CASSYRAGVRGYEQYF
>TRBV7-2|TRBJ2-5|-|-
TGTGCCAGCAGCTTAAACAGACAAGAGACCCAGTACTTC
CASSLNRQETQYF
>TRBV19|TRBJ1-6|-|-
TGTGCCAGTAGTTCGACTCCAGGGAGGTTTAAATCACCCCTCCACTTT
CASSSTPGRFKSPLHF
>TRBV6-4|TRBJ1-1|-|once
TGTGCCAGCAGTGATCTGACAGTTATGAACACTGAAGCTTTCTTT
CASSDLTVMNTEAFF
>TRBV18|TRBJ2-1|TRBD2|-
TGTGCCAGCTCACCCTCCGGGACTAGCGGAGAGCAGTTCTTC
CASSPSGTSGEQFF
>TRBV24-1|TRBJ2-6|-|-
TGTGCCACCAGTGACCCAGGGTGGGGTGGGGCCAACGTCCTGACTTTC
CATSDPGWGGANVLTF
>TRBV7-2|TRBJ2-7|-|-
TGTGCCAGCAGCTTAGCGGACACCTCCTACGAGCAGTACTTC
CASSLADTSYEQYF